Each of the 17 T cell receptor beta chains below was sequenced from the same sample in a study of cytomegalovirus exposure and HLA in healthy donors (dated by TCRdb to 2015 to 2018). The method was the immunoSEQ multiplex PCR assay. For the multiplex PCR, a mixture combining 60 forward primers for TCR Vbeta segments and 13 reverse primers for TCR Jbeta segments was used. TCRdb obtained this table from immuneACCESS and retained in-frame rearrangements with V and J assigned. These tables miss some clones; where compared with another copy, unresolved V genes account for less than half of the shortfall, and the remainder is unexplained. The sample table holds roughly 150,000 clones, of which roughly 74% were seen once. Of the sample, 11% is held by the ten largest clones. The specimen sequenced was PBMCs. All receptors derive from a man aged 18 to 30 in good health and CMV-seropositive.

The chain joins TRBV5-4 to TRBJ1-2, with 8 bases aligning to TRBD1. The CDR3 totals 16 residues. The ends lost 2 bases at V and 7 bases at J; junction bases unmatched: 13. Germline-derived CDR1 and CDR2 are SGHNT and YYREEE (reference sequence). The CDR3 region is CASSFTGGGGSGGYTF. As DNA, the CDR3 is TGTGCCAGCAGCTTCACAGGGGGGGGAGGTAGTGGTGGCTACACCTTC.

CDR3: CASSVTGTGSSEQYF. In nucleotides, the CDR3 is TGTGCCAGTAGTGTAACCGGGACAGGGTCTTCCGAGCAGTACTTC. This chain connects TRBV19 to TRBJ2-7, with TRBD1 matching over 9 bases. Germline V gene lookup returns CDR1 LNHDA and CDR2 SQIVND (reference sequence). V trimming: 5 bases; J trimming: 6 bases; junction bases outside the gene matches: 11. This CDR3 is 15 amino acids long.

The J gene is TRBJ1-5, the V gene TRBV10-3; 7 positions agree with TRBD1. With V trimmed by 3 bases and J by 2 bases, 4 bases remained unmatched. This CDR3 comprises 15 residues. Looked up from germline, CDR1 is ENHRY and CDR2 is SYGVKD. CDR3 protein: CAISDQGDRNQPQHF. DNA for the CDR3: TGTGCCATCAGTGATCAGGGGGATCGCAATCAGCCCCAGCATTTT.

The rearrangement joins TRBV6-1 to TRBJ1-5, with D possibly being TRBD1 (5 bases). Germline V gives CDR1 MNHNS, CDR2 SASEGT. The CDR3 is made up of 13 amino acids. Trimming cost V 6 bases and J 2 bases, with 8 bases left between them. The CDR3 spells CASRVQGNQPQHF. CDR3 nucleotides: TGTGCCAGCAGAGTACAGGGCAATCAGCCCCAGCATTTT.

For the CDR3, the DNA is TGTGCCAGCAGTTACTACGTTGAGGCGGGGTCCTATGGCTACACCTTC. This gives the protein CASSYYVEAGSYGYTF. The genes are TRBV6-5 and TRBJ1-2; no reliable D call. The germline V and J ends were trimmed by 1 base and 4 bases, with 16 bases remaining between them. Germline V CDR1 and CDR2: MNHEY, SVGAGI. CDR3 length: 16 amino acids.

The chain employs TRBV6-5 and TRBJ2-1; D might be TRBD1 (6 bases). Germline loops: CDR1 MNHEY, CDR2 SVGAGI. CDR3 size: 15 residues. The V end was cut by 1 base, the J end by 9 bases, with 16 bases between. Here the CDR3 reads CASSYFGTPPGEQFF. The CDR3, as DNA: TGTGCCAGCAGTTACTTCGGGACACCGCCGGGTGAGCAGTTCTTC.

CDR3 in DNA: TGTGCCAGCGGAAACCGGGACAGGGAGTTTGGGGAGCAGTACTTC. Protein sequence: CASGNRDREFGEQYF. The chain couples TRBV13 to TRBJ2-7; the match to TRBD1 covers 9 bases. With V trimmed by 8 bases and J by 7 bases, 15 bases remained unmatched. Looked up from germline, CDR1 is PRHDT and CDR2 is FYEKMQ (reference sequence). The CDR3 runs 15 residues.

The chain couples TRBV18 to TRBJ1-1; the match to TRBD1 covers 7 bases. This CDR3 spans 14 amino acids. The germline gives CDR1 KGHSH, CDR2 LQKENI. After removal of 2 bases from V and 5 bases from J, the junction contained 5 bases not matched to a gene. The CDR3 sequence is CASSPEGARTEAFF. CDR3 DNA sequence: TGTGCCAGCTCACCAGAGGGGGCGCGGACTGAAGCTTTCTTT.

This clone is a singleton in its sample. V is TRBV7-2 and J is TRBJ2-1, with D perhaps TRBD2 (6 bases). Trimming removed 1 base from V and 0 bases from J, with 10 bases in between. Germline V gene data show CDR1 as SGHTA and CDR2 as FQGNSA. This CDR3 region has 16 residues. CDR3 DNA sequence: TGTGCCAGCAGCTTAGTTAGGGAGGCCTCCTACAATGAGCAGTTCTTC. It translates to CASSLVREASYNEQFF. Drawing the rest from reference TRBV7-2 and TRBJ2-1, the complete variable domain is GAGVSQSPSNKVTEKGKDVELRCDPISGHTALYWYRQSLGQGLEFLIYFQGNSAPDKSGLPSDRFSAERTGGSVSTLTIQRTQQEDSAVYLCASSLVREASYNEQFFGPGTRLTVL.

The sample holds one count of this clone. This chain joins TRBV5-6 and TRBJ2-1; no reliable D call. The CDR3 is made up of 12 amino acids. V was cut by 0 bases and J by 6 bases, with 4 bases left in between. Germline values: CDR1 SGHDT, CDR2 YYEEEE. In DNA, the CDR3 is TGTGCCAGCAGCTTGGGTAGCAATGAGCAGTTCTTC. Its translation is CASSLGSNEQFF.

About this clone: The sample carries other DNA sequences with the same CDR3. The rearrangement uses TRBV30 and TRBJ2-7, with TRBD2 as a possible D gene (5 bases). Trimming left V 5 bases short and J 2 bases short, with 13 bases between. Germline V gene lookup returns CDR1 GTSNPN and CDR2 SVGIG (reference sequence). The CDR3 extends over 13 amino acids. The DNA for the CDR3 is TGTGCCTGGGGCGGGTTGAGGGCCTACGAGCAGTACTTC. This encodes CAWGGLRAYEQYF.

This clone was picked up a small number of times. The CDR3 loop is CASADIFPQPQHF. CDR3 DNA sequence: TGTGCCAGCGCGGATATCTTTCCTCAGCCCCAGCATTTT. The genes are TRBV2 and TRBJ1-5; D remains ambiguous. CDR3 size: 13 residues. Trimming took 8 bases from V and 6 from J, leaving 14 bases between them. Germline assignment: CDR1 SNHLY and CDR2 FYNNEI.

The V and J genes are TRBV20-1 and TRBJ1-1, with D tentatively TRBD1 (5 bases). The CDR3 length is 11 residues. Germline CDR1 and CDR2: DFQATT and SNEGSKA (reference sequence). V was pared by 8 bases and J by 2 bases, with 9 bases between. CDR3 DNA: TGCAGTACTCAGGGAAACACTGAAGCTTTCTTT. Translating gives CSTQGNTEAFF.

V usage is TRBV10-1 and J usage is TRBJ2-7; 9 bases match TRBD2. The V gene end was trimmed by 7 bases and the J gene end by 4 bases; junction bases not matched to a gene: 5. Per the germline V gene, CDR1 is WNHNN and CDR2 is SYGVQD (reference sequence). This CDR3 has 13 amino acids. CDR3 nucleotide sequence: TGCGCCAGCATAGCGGGAGTGTGGTACGAGCAGTACTTC. It specifies CASIAGVWYEQYF.

The rearrangement links TRBV6-4 to TRBJ2-6; 11 nucleotides match TRBD2. J was trimmed by 0 bases and V by 0 bases; bases with no gene match: 1. Germline CDR1 reads MRHNA; CDR2 reads SNTAGT. This CDR3 is 18 amino acids long. CDR3 nucleotide sequence: TGTGCCAGCAGTGACTCTAGCGGGAGGGCCTCTGGGGCCAACGTCCTGACTTTC. Translation gives CASSDSSGRASGANVLTF.

CDR3 sequence: CASSLVSGNSPLHF. The CDR3 DNA sequence: TGCGCCAGCAGCTTGGTTTCGGGAAATTCACCCCTCCACTTT. The V and J genes are TRBV5-1 and TRBJ1-6; D ambiguous. CDR1 and CDR2 from the germline V gene are SGHRS and YFSETQ. V was cut by 0 bases and J by 7 bases, with 8 bases left in between. CDR3 length equals 14 residues.

The chain joins TRBV15 to TRBJ1-5; D might be TRBD1 (5 bases). The CDR3 has 16 amino acids. Trimming took off 1 base at V and 1 base at J, with 11 bases between the two ends. Germline V gene sequence: CDR1 LNHNV, CDR2 YYDKDF (reference sequence). DNA for the CDR3: TGTGCCACCAGCAGAGGCGAGCCAGGGAGCAATCAGCCCCAGCATTTT. Its protein is CATSRGEPGSNQPQHF.